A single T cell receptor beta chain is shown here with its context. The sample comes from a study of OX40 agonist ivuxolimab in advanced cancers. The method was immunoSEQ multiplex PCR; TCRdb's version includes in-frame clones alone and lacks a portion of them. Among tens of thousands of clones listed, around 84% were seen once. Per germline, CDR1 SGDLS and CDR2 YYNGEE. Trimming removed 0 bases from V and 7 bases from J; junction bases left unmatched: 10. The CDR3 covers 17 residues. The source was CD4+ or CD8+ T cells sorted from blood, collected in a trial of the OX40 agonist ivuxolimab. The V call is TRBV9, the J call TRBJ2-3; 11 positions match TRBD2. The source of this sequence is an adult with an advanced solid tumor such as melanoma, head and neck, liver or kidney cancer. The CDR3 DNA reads TGTGCCAGCAGCGTAGAAAAATCTAGCGGGGGGCAATATACGCAGTATTTT. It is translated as CASSVEKSSGGQYTQYF.